These 2 T cell receptor beta chains originate from one sample sequenced in a study of blood T cell repertoires in COVID-19. Profiled with immunoSEQ multiplex PCR; TCRdb holds only in-frame clones, not every one. The sample carries 400,000 or so clones, roughly 87% recorded once. The material sequenced was PBMCs or T cells enriched from blood (not recorded which). Receptors were obtained from a man between 18 and 29 years old who had recovered from COVID-19.

The chain has TRBV28 and TRBJ1-5; a possible D gene is TRBD1 (6 bases). CDR1 and CDR2 from the germline V gene are MDHEN and SYDVKM. V lost 9 bases to trimming and J lost 7 bases, with 13 bases between them. The CDR3 runs to 12 residues. CDR3 sequence: CASHRVRQPQHF. The CDR3 DNA reads as TGTGCCAGTCACAGGGTGAGGCAGCCCCAGCATTTT.

The genes are TRBV6-2 or TRBV6-3 and TRBJ1-1; D not resolved. The CDR3 runs 17 residues. Trimming cost V 4 bases and J 0 bases, with 18 bases left between them. Per the germline V gene, CDR1 is MNHEY and CDR2 is SVGEGT. CDR3 nucleotides: TGTGCCAGCAGTTCCCCAATTGGAGGGCCTATGAACACTGAAGCTTTCTTT. Encoded protein: CASSSPIGGPMNTEAFF.